Listed here are 20 T cell receptor beta chains from one sample, sequenced in a study of blood T cell repertoires in COVID-19. Repertoires were generated with immunoSEQ multiplex PCR, while TCRdb's copy carries only in-frame clones and drops some. The table records about 44,000 clones, 80% to 90% of them present only once. Material for sequencing was peripheral blood. Source of these receptors: a woman aged 40 to 50 with acute or convalescent COVID-19.

The chain combines TRBV6-6 with TRBJ2-2; D call uncertain. This CDR3 spans 13 amino acids. Germline CDR1 is MNHNY and CDR2 is SVGAGI (reference sequence). Trimming shortened V by 4 bases and J by 7 bases, and 10 bases separated the two germline ends. CDR3 bases: TGTGCCAGCAGTTGGGTGAGGATCGGGGAGCTGTTTTTT. Translating gives CASSWVRIGELFF.

The rearrangement uses TRBV15 and TRBJ2-3, with a possible D match to TRBD2 (6 bases). V lost 0 bases and J 4 bases, leaving 14 bases between the germline ends. Germline CDR1 reads LNHNV; CDR2 reads YYDKDF (reference sequence). The CDR3 extends over 16 amino acids. This CDR3 is CATSRDVHGSADTQYF. As DNA, the CDR3 is TGTGCCACCAGCAGAGATGTCCACGGGAGTGCAGATACGCAGTATTTT. The whole variable domain, remainder taken from reference TRBV15 and TRBJ2-3, is DAMVIQNPRYQVTQFGKPVTLSCSQTLNHNVMYWYQQKSSQAPKLLFHYYDKDFNNEADTPDNFQSRRPNTSFCFLDIRSPGLGDTAMYLCATSRDVHGSADTQYFGPGTRLTVL.

This clone was recorded once. This sequence joins TRBV7-2 and TRBJ2-7; TRBD2 might be the D (6 bases). CDR1 and CDR2 (germline): SGHTA, FQGNSA. The V gene lost 2 bases and the J gene lost 4 bases, with 15 bases spanning the gap. The length of the CDR3 is 15 residues. The CDR3 region has the DNA TGTGCCAGCAGCTTATCTGGGGACTCATTTTACGAGCAGTACTTC. Its translation: CASSLSGDSFYEQYF.

The chain carries TRBV5-1 and TRBJ2-5; D is perhaps TRBD2 (7 bases). The germline CDR1 and CDR2 sequences are SGHRS and YFSETQ. The CDR3 sequence is 16 residues long. V was pared by 4 bases and J by 2 bases, with 18 bases between. The CDR3 nucleotides read TGCGCCAGCAGCCACGACCGGGGGGCTCCACAAGAGACCCAGTACTTC. Protein: CASSHDRGAPQETQYF.

The chain has TRBV5-6 and TRBJ1-2, with no clear D. CDR1 is SGHDT, CDR2 YYEEEE, per germline. The CDR3 spans 14 residues. V gave up 0 bases and J gave up 4 bases, with 10 bases separating them. CDR3 DNA sequence: TGTGCCAGCAGCTTGGTTAGAGATGCCTATGGCTACACCTTC. Translating it yields CASSLVRDAYGYTF.

The chain is built from TRBV27 and TRBJ2-1; 9 nucleotides match TRBD2. From germline, CDR1 is MNHEY and CDR2 SMNVEV (reference sequence). This CDR3 region has 15 residues. The V and J ends lost 8 bases and 6 bases, in that order; junction bases with no gene match: 11. The CDR3 is CASLGWREGLNEQFF. In DNA, the CDR3 is TGTGCCAGCCTTGGGTGGCGGGAGGGCCTCAATGAGCAGTTCTTC.

This clone has more than one count but fewer than ten. This chain connects TRBV7-9 to TRBJ2-7, with 11 bases that match TRBD1. The CDR3 totals 16 residues. Per the germline V gene, CDR1 is SEHNR and CDR2 is FQNEAQ (reference sequence). The trim removed 4 bases at V and 7 bases at J, leaving 12 bases unmatched. CDR3 sequence (DNA): TGTGCCAGCAGCTCGAGGCTCGGACAGGGGGCGCGAGAGCAGTACTTC. Translation gives CASSSRLGQGAREQYF.

The gene calls are TRBV3-1 (or the pseudogene TRBV3-2) and TRBJ2-3; 14 bases map to TRBD2. J lost 8 bases, V lost 0 bases, and 13 bases had no gene match. The CDR3 is made up of 19 amino acids. CDR1 LGHDT and CDR2 YNNKEL come from the germline V gene (reference sequence). CDR3 sequence: CASSQDAKFGTSGSGTQYF. CDR3 coding DNA: TGTGCCAGCAGCCAAGATGCGAAGTTTGGGACTAGCGGGAGCGGTACGCAGTATTTT.

The V call is TRBV7-2, the J call TRBJ1-1, with a possible D match to TRBD1 (5 bases). The CDR3 length is 14 residues. V lost 5 bases, J lost 3 bases, and 13 bases lay in between. Germline CDR1 SGHTA, CDR2 FQGNSA. CDR3 nucleotide sequence: TGTGCCAGCAGCCCGCTCGGGGGAGACACTGAAGCTTTCTTT. Its protein is CASSPLGGDTEAFF.

The chain couples TRBV30 to TRBJ1-6; D gene unclear. The ends were cut back, 1 base at V and 2 bases at J, with 9 bases in the middle. CDR1 and CDR2 from the germline V gene are GTSNPN and SVGIG (reference sequence). The CDR3 spans 15 residues. This CDR3 is CAWSGFGTYNSPLHF. In nucleotides, the CDR3 is TGTGCCTGGAGTGGGTTCGGGACCTATAATTCACCCCTCCACTTT.

The rearrangement uses TRBV15 and TRBJ2-5; 14 nucleotides agree with TRBD2. CDR1 and CDR2 (germline): LNHNV, YYDKDF (reference sequence). With V trimmed by 5 bases and J by 2 bases, 4 bases remained unmatched. The CDR3 has 16 amino acids. CDR3 sequence (DNA): TGTGCCACCAGCCCAGGGACTAGCGGGAGACAAGAGACCCAGTACTTC. Its protein is CATSPGTSGRQETQYF. Filled out from reference TRBV15 and TRBJ2-5, the complete variable domain reads DAMVIQNPRYQVTQFGKPVTLSCSQTLNHNVMYWYQQKSSQAPKLLFHYYDKDFNNEADTPDNFQSRRPNTSFCFLDIRSPGLGDTAMYLCATSPGTSGRQETQYFGPGTRLLVL.

Concerning this clone: Compared with germline, one end of the junction differs, possibly owing to a read error. The V gene is TRBV5-6, the J gene TRBJ2-7; 10 bases fit TRBD2. Germline V gene data show CDR1 as SGHDT and CDR2 as YYEEEE. This CDR3 region has 15 residues. CDR3 coding DNA: TGTGCCAGCAGCTCCGCTAGCGGGAGCTCCCACGAGCAGTACTTC. Protein sequence: CASSSASGSSHEQYF.

The rearrangement joins TRBV7-9 to TRBJ1-1; 9 nucleotides line up with TRBD1. The CDR3 covers 15 residues. Germline loops: CDR1 SEHNR, CDR2 FQNEAQ (reference sequence). The junction had 6 bases not matched to a gene; V was cut back by 4 bases and J by 3 bases. CDR3 in DNA: TGTGCCAGCAGCTCCAAGAGACAGGGGGACACTGAAGCTTTCTTT. Its protein is CASSSKRQGDTEAFF. Drawing the rest from reference TRBV7-9 and TRBJ1-1, the complete variable domain is DTGVSQNPRHKITKRGQNVTFRCDPISEHNRLYWYRQTLGQGPEFLTYFQNEAQLEKSRLLSDRFSAERPKGSFSTLEIQRTEQGDSAMYLCASSSKRQGDTEAFFGQGTRLTVV.

The chain joins TRBV19 to TRBJ1-2, with unresolved D. V lost 0 bases and J 4 bases, leaving 6 bases between the germline ends. The CDR3 is 13 residues long. Looked up from germline, CDR1 is LNHDA and CDR2 is SQIVND (reference sequence). This CDR3 reads CASSIDVGYGYTF. CDR3 bases: TGTGCCAGTAGTATAGATGTCGGCTATGGCTACACCTTC.

V and J are TRBV27 and TRBJ2-7, with a tentative D call TRBD1 (6 bases). This CDR3 is built from 15 residues. Germline loops: CDR1 MNHEY, CDR2 SMNVEV (reference sequence). The V end lost 7 bases, the J end lost 0 bases, and 16 bases lay between the germline ends. The CDR3: CASKSYRDPSYEQYF. The DNA for the CDR3 is TGTGCCAGCAAATCGTACAGGGACCCCTCCTACGAGCAGTACTTC.

The chain is built from TRBV10-3 and TRBJ2-7; 9 positions agree with TRBD2. With V trimmed by 0 bases and J by 2 bases, 5 bases remained unmatched. CDR1 and CDR2 (germline): ENHRY, SYGVKD. This CDR3 has 16 residues. DNA of the CDR3: TGTGCCATCAGTGAGTCCCTAGCGGGGCTAGCCTACGAGCAGTACTTC. Amino acids: CAISESLAGLAYEQYF.

This chain connects TRBV19 to TRBJ2-1; 11 bases line up with TRBD2. This CDR3 is built from 16 residues. The V gene end was trimmed by 0 bases and the J gene end by 8 bases; junction bases not matched to a gene: 6. CDR1 is LNHDA, CDR2 SQIVND, per germline (reference sequence). The CDR3 region is CASSIEGSGRAYEQFF. CDR3 in DNA: TGTGCCAGTAGTATAGAGGGTAGCGGGAGGGCCTATGAGCAGTTCTTC.

V and J are TRBV18 and TRBJ2-7; a weak D match, TRBD1 (5 bases). The length of the CDR3 is 14 residues. V was shortened by 2 bases and J by 2 bases, with 10 bases between the two germline ends. In germline, CDR1 is KGHSH, CDR2 LQKENI. In DNA form, the CDR3 reads TGTGCCAGCTCACCAGGCCAGGGCCCCTACGAGCAGTACTTC. Translating gives CASSPGQGPYEQYF.

The chain couples TRBV6-1 to TRBJ1-5; the match to TRBD1 covers 9 bases. Germline CDR1 is MNHNS and CDR2 is SASEGT. This CDR3 has 15 amino acids. V was clipped by 10 bases and J by 2 bases; unmatched bases: 9. The CDR3 sequence: CATYPGQGGNQPQHF. The DNA of the CDR3 is TGTGCCACCTACCCGGGACAGGGTGGCAATCAGCCCCAGCATTTT.

The V gene is TRBV7-8, the J gene TRBJ1-2; D remains ambiguous. The germline gives CDR1 SGHVS, CDR2 FQNEAQ. The CDR3 sequence is 14 residues long. Trimming pared 1 base from V and 0 bases from J, leaving 6 bases between. The CDR3 here is CASSLGVANYGYTF. Here the CDR3 DNA reads TGTGCCAGCAGCTTAGGCGTAGCTAACTATGGCTACACCTTC.